The rows below give T cell receptor beta chains drawn from one sample of a study of shared clonotypes between healthy human individuals. Generated by immunoSEQ multiplex PCR, the TCRdb table keeps only in-frame clones and is missing some. There are around 2,100,000 clones in the sample; about 95% occur only once, and 0.95% to 1.5% lies in the top ten. The sequenced sample was naive CD8+ T cells sorted from blood. These receptors originate from a man between 18 and 35 years old in good health. CDR3s include the opening cysteine and the closing phenylalanine or tryptophan. The D gene is left open where the match is weak. Part of the rows lack a size; the others show once, few, many or a class for expanded clones.

v_call	clone_size	d_call	j_call	cdr3_aa	cdr3_nt
TRBV7-9	NA	TRBD2	TRBJ2-5	CASSPPGGGTLQETQYF	TGTGCCAGCAGCCCTCCCGGGGGGGGGACTCTGCAAGAGACCCAGTACTTC
TRBV4-1	NA	TRBD2	TRBJ2-7	CASSQSGAGGLYEQYF	TGCGCCAGCAGCCAATCGGGAGCGGGGGGGCTATACGAGCAGTACTTC
TRBV10-1	few	TRBD1	TRBJ1-6	CARVPGQGPSPLHF	TGCGCCAGGGTACCGGGACAGGGCCCTTCACCCCTCCACTTT
TRBV5-5	NA	NA	TRBJ1-1	CASSLVKTGRTEAFF	TGTGCCAGCAGCTTGGTTAAAACAGGGCGGACTGAAGCTTTCTTT
TRBV19	once	TRBD2	TRBJ2-4	CASSDPVAGDIQYF	TGTGCCAGTAGTGACCCCGTAGCGGGGGACATTCAGTACTTC
TRBV30	NA	NA	TRBJ2-2	CAWSQDTGELFF	TGTGCCTGGAGTCAAGACACCGGGGAGCTGTTTTTT
TRBV7-8	NA	NA	TRBJ2-1	CASGTRGDEQFF	TGTGCCAGCGGAACTAGGGGCGATGAGCAGTTCTTC
TRBV4-2	NA	NA	TRBJ1-1	CASSQEGHGYTEAFF	TGTGCCAGCAGCCAAGAGGGGCACGGATACACTGAAGCTTTCTTT
TRBV20-1	NA	NA	TRBJ2-1	CSARGSEQFF	TGCAGTGCTAGAGGAAGTGAGCAGTTCTTC
TRBV7-2	NA	NA	TRBJ2-7	CASSLAGEGLGYEQYF	TGTGCCAGCAGCTTAGCAGGTGAGGGCCTTGGCTACGAGCAGTACTTC
TRBV27	once	NA	TRBJ2-3	CASSLSTSHLGTDTQYF	TGTGCCAGCAGTTTATCTACTAGCCACTTAGGCACAGATACGCAGTATTTT
TRBV11-2	NA	TRBD1	TRBJ1-2	CASSLAPDRGLGYTF	TGTGCCAGCAGCTTAGCCCCGGACAGGGGTTTAGGCTACACCTTC
TRBV9	NA	NA	TRBJ2-1	CASSAYIHNEQFF	TGTGCCAGCAGCGCTTACATCCACAATGAGCAGTTCTTC
TRBV6-1	NA	NA	TRBJ2-7	CASSETGLGGYEQYF	TGTGCCAGCAGTGAAACAGGGTTGGGAGGCTACGAGCAGTACTTC
TRBV19	NA	NA	TRBJ2-7	CASSIAAEGYEQYF	TGTGCCAGTAGTATAGCGGCCGAAGGGTACGAGCAGTACTTC
TRBV4-3	NA	NA	TRBJ2-1	CASSHSTWGRDYNEQFF	TGCGCCAGCAGCCATTCCACGTGGGGGCGGGACTACAATGAGCAGTTCTTC
TRBV9	NA	TRBD2	TRBJ2-2	CASSEGIAGGPGGELFF	TGTGCCAGCAGCGAGGGGATAGCGGGAGGGCCTGGCGGGGAGCTGTTTTTT
TRBV13	NA	NA	TRBJ1-2	CASSTRDLHYGYTF	TGTGCCAGCAGCACGAGGGACTTACACTATGGCTACACCTTC
TRBV28	NA	NA	TRBJ1-1	CASSLYGGGAEAFF	TGTGCCAGCAGTCTTTACGGGGGAGGAGCTGAAGCTTTCTTT
TRBV5-1	NA	TRBD1	TRBJ2-5	CASSPRGQGAGETQYF	TGCGCCAGCAGCCCCCGGGGACAGGGGGCCGGGGAGACCCAGTACTTC
TRBV27	NA	TRBD2	TRBJ2-7	CASSLVSSGSKYEQYF	TGTGCCAGCAGTTTAGTGTCTAGCGGGAGTAAATACGAGCAGTACTTC
TRBV11-2	NA	TRBD1	TRBJ2-5	CASSLGTGGETQYF	TGTGCCAGCAGCCTCGGGACAGGGGGAGAGACCCAGTACTTC
TRBV29-1	NA	NA	TRBJ1-1	CSAPGENTEAFF	TGCAGCGCCCCGGGGGAGAACACTGAAGCTTTCTTT
TRBV27	NA	NA	TRBJ2-3	CASSRRAAASTDTQYF	TGTGCCAGCAGTAGACGAGCGGCAGCTAGCACAGATACGCAGTATTTT
TRBV6-6	once	TRBD1	TRBJ1-5	CASSLTGSTQPQHF	TGTGCCAGCAGTTTGACAGGGTCCACTCAGCCCCAGCATTTT
TRBV4-3	NA	NA	TRBJ2-1	CASSQGPSVNEQFF	TGCGCCAGCAGCCAAGGGCCTAGCGTCAATGAGCAGTTCTTC
TRBV25-1	NA	NA	TRBJ2-5	CASSDRNQETQYF	TGTGCCAGCTCCGACAGGAACCAAGAGACCCAGTACTTC
TRBV10-2	NA	TRBD2	TRBJ2-1	CASSESSSGDNEQFF	TGCGCCAGCAGTGAGTCGTCTAGCGGAGACAATGAGCAGTTCTTC
TRBV14	NA	NA	TRBJ2-1	CASSQEVYNEQFF	TGTGCCAGCAGCCAAGAAGTTTACAATGAGCAGTTCTTC
TRBV7-8	once	NA	TRBJ2-1	CASSGRQTSYNEQFF	TGTGCCAGCAGCGGTAGACAGACCTCCTACAATGAGCAGTTCTTC
TRBV14	NA	TRBD1	TRBJ1-1	CASSQAWRQGTTEAFF	TGTGCCAGCAGCCAAGCTTGGCGACAGGGGACCACTGAAGCTTTCTTT
TRBV6-5	NA	TRBD2	TRBJ2-3	CASSYAGATTDTQYF	TGTGCCAGCAGTTACGCGGGAGCTACCACAGATACGCAGTATTTT
TRBV11-2	NA	TRBD2	TRBJ2-1	CASSLGTGGIANEQFF	TGTGCCAGCAGCTTAGGCACGGGGGGGATCGCCAATGAGCAGTTCTTC
TRBV7-8	NA	TRBD1	TRBJ2-5	CASSVGTGVQETQYF	TGTGCCAGCAGCGTTGGGACAGGGGTCCAAGAGACCCAGTACTTC
TRBV28	NA	NA	TRBJ2-7	CASSFDRASYEQYF	TGTGCCAGCAGTTTCGACCGAGCTTCCTACGAGCAGTACTTC
TRBV5-6	NA	TRBD1	TRBJ2-7	CASTLGDRGPYEQYF	TGTGCCAGCACTTTGGGGGACAGAGGACCCTACGAGCAGTACTTC
TRBV28	NA	TRBD1	TRBJ2-7	CASKRMTGGHEQYF	TGTGCCAGCAAACGAATGACAGGGGGCCACGAGCAGTACTTC
TRBV7-7	NA	TRBD1	TRBJ2-1	CASGTGVYNEQFF	TGTGCTAGCGGGACAGGGGTCTACAATGAGCAGTTCTTC
TRBV11-2	NA	NA	TRBJ1-5	CASSLGYLGDQPQHF	TGTGCCAGCAGCTTAGGGTACCTTGGAGATCAGCCCCAGCATTTT
TRBV9	NA	TRBD1	TRBJ2-1	CASSVEGAVVNEQFF	TGTGCCAGCAGCGTAGAGGGGGCAGTAGTTAATGAGCAGTTCTTC
TRBV13	NA	NA	TRBJ2-7	CASSFRTGDYEQYF	TGTGCCAGCAGCTTTCGGACGGGGGACTACGAGCAGTACTTC